This T cell receptor beta chain was sequenced for a study of OX40 agonist ivuxolimab in advanced cancers. Study-wide context: The patients received agonistic anti-OX40 (CD134) antibody ivuxolimab. Those enrolled were roughly 85% male, with a mean age of about 60 years and ages from roughly 23 to 79. Study-wide results and limits: Among the lowest peripheral clonal expansion occurred in 0.1-3.0 mg/kg partial responders.

As concerns this clone: What it binds is not known.

Looked up from germline, CDR1 is SGHRS and CDR2 is YFSETQ. V was pared by 1 base and J by 6 bases, with 2 bases of the junction left unmatched. This CDR3 spans 13 amino acids. Profiled with immunoSEQ multiplex PCR; TCRdb holds only in-frame clones, not every one. The sample shows 50,000 or so clones, 75% to 90% of them seen only once. The rearrangement links TRBV5-1 to TRBJ1-1, with 8 bases aligning to TRBD1. The sequence derives from an adult with an advanced solid tumor such as melanoma, head and neck, liver or kidney cancer. Material: CD4+ or CD8+ T cells sorted from blood, obtained in a trial of the OX40 agonist ivuxolimab. The CDR3 loop reads CASSLSGGPEAFF. In DNA, the CDR3 is TGCGCCAGCAGCTTGTCAGGGGGCCCTGAAGCTTTCTTT.